This T cell receptor (beta chain) was obtained from a study of blood T cell repertoires in COVID-19. The CDR3 covers 17 residues. The V and J ends lost 2 bases and 1 base, in that order; junction bases with no gene match: 6. From germline, CDR1 is KGHSH and CDR2 LQKENI. Profiled with immunoSEQ multiplex PCR; TCRdb holds only in-frame clones, not every one. Of fewer than 250,000 clones in the sample, about 85% were seen once. The sequence came from a woman aged 55-70 years with active or convalescent COVID-19. The chain employs TRBV18 and TRBJ2-2; 8 bases align to TRBD2. The sequenced sample consisted of peripheral blood. The CDR3 region is CASSPNLLAGNTGELFF. CDR3 nucleotide sequence: TGTGCCAGCTCACCAAACCTTCTAGCGGGGAACACCGGGGAGCTGTTTTTT. Using reference TRBV18 and TRBJ2-2 for the parts outside the CDR3, the full variable domain is NAGVMQNPRHLVRRRGQEARLRCSPMKGHSHVYWYRQLPEEGLKFMVYLQKENIIDESGMPKERFSAEFPKEGPSILRIQQVVRGDSAAYFCASSPNLLAGNTGELFFGEGSRLTVL.